Each of the 20 T cell receptor beta chains below was sequenced from the same sample in a study of CD8+ T cells in alopecia areata. Reverse transcription of extracted RNA yielded cDNA, which provided the sequencing template. Method: immunoSEQ multiplex PCR; TCRdb's copy keeps in-frame clones and lacks some. The sample lists 100,000 to 150,000 clones; 40% to 55% were seen once. Sequences were obtained from NKG2D-low CD8+ T cells sorted from blood. The source of these receptors is a human donor with alopecia areata.

This clone was found a few times. V usage is TRBV29-1 and J usage is TRBJ1-2, with a possible D match to TRBD1 (5 bases). The CDR3 sequence is 13 residues long. In germline, CDR1 is SQVTM, CDR2 ANQGSEA. V lost 0 bases and J 6 bases, leaving 11 bases between the germline ends. CDR3 sequence: CSVEDLQGDGYTF. DNA for the CDR3: TGCAGCGTTGAAGATCTTCAAGGGGATGGCTACACCTTC.

The sample holds one count of this clone. The chain links TRBV5-6 to TRBJ2-1, with TRBD2 matching 8 bases. CDR1 and CDR2 (germline): SGHDT, YYEEEE. J was trimmed by 6 bases and V by 0 bases; bases with no gene match: 2. The CDR3 is 14 amino acids. The CDR3 bases are TGTGCCAGCAGCTTGGGGACTAGCCTCAATGAGCAGTTCTTC. This sequence encodes CASSLGTSLNEQFF.

The gene calls are TRBV13 and TRBJ2-4; D remains unclear. CDR3 length: 15 amino acids. Trimming left V 3 bases short and J 3 bases short, with 12 bases between. The germline CDR1 and CDR2 sequences are PRHDT and FYEKMQ (reference sequence). Here the CDR3 DNA reads TGTGCCAGCAGCTTGAGTCTAGAGGTCAAAAACATTCAGTACTTC. Encoded protein: CASSLSLEVKNIQYF.

This clone was detected a few times. CDR3 sequence (DNA): TGCAGCGTTGAAGATCCAATGGTCGACACCTACGAGCAGTACTTC. It codes for CSVEDPMVDTYEQYF. The V call is TRBV29-1, the J call TRBJ2-5; D is unresolved. The better agreement between TRBJ2-7 and the DNA end casts doubt on the J call. Germline loops: CDR1 SQVTM, CDR2 ANQGSEA. The length of the CDR3 is 15 residues.

The chain has TRBV7-6 and TRBJ2-1, with D perhaps given as TRBD1 or TRBD2 (5 bases each). The germline V and J ends were trimmed by 0 bases and 8 bases, with 14 bases remaining between them. The V gene's germline CDR1 is SGHVS and CDR2 FNYEAQ. The CDR3 is made up of 15 amino acids. CDR3 nucleotides: TGTGCCAGCAGCTTAGCGAGCTCAGGGAGCTATGAGCAGTTCTTC. Translated: CASSLASSGSYEQFF.

With regard to this clone: This sample also contains other DNA sequences that code for the same CDR3. CDR3 sequence reads: CSVRRETGELFF. Written as DNA, the CDR3 is TGCAGCGTTAGGCGGGAGACCGGGGAGCTGTTTTTT. The chain is built from TRBV29-1 and TRBJ2-2, with 7 bases identical to TRBD2. The V gene end was trimmed by 5 bases and the J gene end by 5 bases; junction bases not matched to a gene: 2. The CDR3 consists of 12 residues. Germline V CDR1 and CDR2: SQVTM, ANQGSEA.

The chain joins TRBV2 to TRBJ2-7; D is unresolved. The CDR3 is 13 residues long. Germline V gives CDR1 SNHLY, CDR2 FYNNEI. V was trimmed by 3 bases and J by 0 bases, leaving 6 bases between them. For the CDR3, the DNA is TGTGCCAGCAGTGAGGGGTACTCCTACGAGCAGTACTTC. It encodes CASSEGYSYEQYF.

This chain connects TRBV29-1 to TRBJ1-4; the D is unclear. Looked up from germline, CDR1 is SQVTM and CDR2 is ANQGSEA. V was pared by 5 bases and J by 0 bases, with 10 bases between. This CDR3 contains 14 residues. The CDR3, as DNA: TGCAGCGTTTTACGGGCTCCAACTAATGAAAAACTGTTTTTT. It specifies CSVLRAPTNEKLFF.

This clone was seen only a few times. The gene calls are TRBV29-1 and TRBJ2-5, with 8 bases matching TRBD1. CDR3 length equals 15 residues. V was clipped by 4 bases and J by 0 bases; unmatched bases: 7. Germline CDR1 is SQVTM and CDR2 is ANQGSEA. CDR3 nucleotide sequence: TGCAGCGTTGCAGGGACAGGCTTTTACCAAGAGACCCAGTACTTC. Its protein is CSVAGTGFYQETQYF.

This clone was seen a few times. The chain recombines TRBV29-1 with TRBJ2-7; 13 bases are shared with TRBD2. Trimming at V came to 4 bases and at J to 6 bases, leaving 9 bases not matched to a gene. The CDR3 spans 15 residues. Germline CDR1 and CDR2: SQVTM and ANQGSEA. DNA of the CDR3: TGCAGCGTTGTGTTTGGACTAGCGGGAGTCGGCGAGCAGTACTTC. Amino acids: CSVVFGLAGVGEQYF.

This rearrangement joins TRBV25-1 to TRBJ2-7; D is unclear. Trimming removed 4 bases at V and 4 bases at J, with 8 bases between. Per the germline V gene, CDR1 is MGHDK and CDR2 is SYGVNS. The length of the CDR3 is 12 residues. The CDR3 loop reads CASSVSAYEQYF. The CDR3 region has the DNA TGTGCCAGCAGTGTCTCTGCGTACGAGCAGTACTTC.

This clone was counted between two and nine times. The CDR3 DNA reads TGTGCCAGCAGCCAAGTCAAGGGAGGCAATGAGCAGTTCTTC. This translates into CASSQVKGGNEQFF. The rearrangement joins TRBV14 to TRBJ2-1; tentatively, D is TRBD2 (6 bases). Trimming took 1 base from V and 6 from J, leaving 10 bases between them. CDR1 is SGHDN and CDR2 is FVKESK in the germline V gene. The CDR3 sequence is 14 residues long.

This chain joins TRBV30 and TRBJ2-3; D possibly corresponds to TRBD2 (6 bases). V was cut by 4 bases and J by 4 bases, with 15 bases left in between. The V gene's germline CDR1 is GTSNPN and CDR2 SVGIG (reference sequence). CDR3 length: 14 amino acids. This CDR3 is CAWTGLSGADTQYF. In DNA, the CDR3 is TGTGCCTGGACCGGACTTAGCGGAGCAGATACGCAGTATTTT. Full variable domain (missing parts from reference TRBV30 and TRBJ2-3): SQTIHQWPATLVQPVGSPLSLECTVEGTSNPNLYWYRQAAGRGLQLLFYSVGIGQISSEVPQNLSASRPQDRQFILSSKKLLLSDSGFYLCAWTGLSGADTQYFGPGTRLTVL.

This clone turned up a few times. At the DNA level, this CDR3 is encoded by other sequences in the same sample as well. The V and J genes are TRBV29-1 and TRBJ2-1, with 12 bases lining up with TRBD2. Germline V gives CDR1 SQVTM, CDR2 ANQGSEA. After removal of 6 bases from V and 0 bases from J, the junction contained 0 bases not matched to a gene. CDR3 length: 14 amino acids. The chain's CDR3 is CSVTSGSSYNEQFF. CDR3 bases: TGCAGCGTGACTAGCGGGAGCTCCTACAATGAGCAGTTCTTC.

V gene TRBV5-6 combines with J gene TRBJ2-2, with D perhaps being TRBD1 or TRBD2 (5 bases each). CDR1 and CDR2 (germline): SGHDT, YYEEEE. The CDR3 is 15 residues long. Trimming took 2 bases from V and 5 from J, leaving 13 bases between them. Here the CDR3 DNA reads TGTGCCAGCAGCTTTGGGCCAGGGAGTACCGGGGAGCTGTTTTTT. This gives the protein CASSFGPGSTGELFF.

This clone was seen a handful of times. V gene TRBV29-1 combines with J gene TRBJ2-7; maybe TRBD1 (6 bases). This CDR3 has 15 amino acids. Germline V gene sequence: CDR1 SQVTM, CDR2 ANQGSEA. V lost 1 base to trimming and J lost 2 bases, with 15 bases between them. For the CDR3, the DNA is TGCAGCGTTGAAGTGTCAGGGGAGAGCACCTACGAGCAGTACTTC. Residues: CSVEVSGESTYEQYF.

This CDR3 is CSVEVRDREEKLFF. CDR3 DNA: TGCAGCGTTGAAGTCCGGGACAGGGAGGAAAAACTGTTTTTT. V and J are TRBV29-1 and TRBJ1-4; 9 bases are shared with TRBD1. From germline, CDR1 is SQVTM and CDR2 ANQGSEA. The trim removed 1 base at V and 8 bases at J, leaving 5 bases unmatched. The CDR3 has 14 residues.

The chain employs TRBV29-1 and TRBJ2-3; 9 bases align to TRBD1. The CDR3 has 14 residues. The germline V gene encodes CDR1 SQVTM and CDR2 ANQGSEA. V was pared by 3 bases and J by 2 bases, with 3 bases of the junction left unmatched. The CDR3 loop is CSVEGTGITDTQYF. CDR3 DNA: TGCAGCGTTGAGGGGACAGGGATCACAGATACGCAGTATTTT.

This clone came up a few times. V is TRBV27 and J is TRBJ2-7; D possibly corresponds to TRBD2 (5 bases). Germline-derived CDR1 and CDR2 are MNHEY and SMNVEV (reference sequence). Trimming took 4 bases from V and 5 from J, leaving 12 bases between them. The CDR3 sequence is 13 residues long. The CDR3 DNA sequence: TGTGCCAGCAGTTCTCTAGCCGCCAACGAGCAGTACTTC. The encoded protein is CASSSLAANEQYF.

This clone was found a few times. This rearrangement joins TRBV29-1 to TRBJ2-7, with 10 bases matching TRBD2. Germline CDR1 is SQVTM and CDR2 is ANQGSEA. This CDR3 has 12 amino acids. V was clipped by 7 bases and J by 6 bases; unmatched bases: 6. The CDR3 loop is CSATGTSVEQYF. The CDR3 region has the DNA TGCAGCGCTACCGGGACTAGCGTCGAGCAGTACTTC.